One TCR beta chain is described in this entry. This clone is a singleton in its sample. The specificity of this receptor is unknown. No much larger clone is present one base from it, and per-base qualities are unavailable. Healthy HIV-negative adults with no recently reported acute infections or vaccinations were included as donors. All donors were Caucasian adults living in Nashville, Tennessee, USA. CD4+ T cells were enriched through magnetic negative selection, after which naive cells were positively selected on CD45RA and the remaining negative fraction served as the memory subset. Blood was collected by leukapheresis, and PBMCs were isolated by Ficoll-Histopaque density gradient centrifugation and then cryopreserved in liquid nitrogen vapor phase. Analytical flow cytometry was used to check the purity and quantity of every magnetically sorted T cell population. Genomic DNA was isolated from each sorted fraction and quantified by UV absorbance on a Nanodrop 2000c.

TCR CDR3 regions were amplified from genomic DNA by multiplex PCR using the deep immunoSEQ assay. Extracted genomic DNA from each cell subset was distributed evenly across all wells of several immunoSEQ 96-well plates, and each plate was treated as a replicate. For sorted subsets, each replicate PCR was loaded with around 220 ng genomic DNA, equivalent to 25,000 to 35,000 T cell genomes. The purified libraries were quantified using a Qubit 3.0 fluorometer, sized with a Bioanalyzer 2100, and then quantified again using the KAPA Library Quantification kit. Every immunoSEQ 96-well plate was sequenced on a dedicated single-read 150-cycle Illumina NextSeq 550 flow cell. The paper's processing steps were these. Because only junctional sequences without quality scores were contained in the immunoSEQ output, filtering matching that applied to full-length reads could not be performed. Sequences were annotated with PyIR, a Python wrapper for IgBLAST v1.9, and V/J genes and CDR3 were assigned using IMGT germline references. Reads with weak V/J assignments (E-value above 1e-6), missing CDR3, stop codons, out-of-frame junctions, or ambiguous translated residues were removed. A V3J clonotype was defined by an identical inferred V gene, J gene, and CDR3 amino acid sequence. Percentage overlap between repertoires was computed as shared unique clonotypes divided by the size of the smaller repertoire. Three approaches were used to assess repertoire richness: RTK rarefaction, the Chao1 estimator, and Recon v2.1 estimates of unobserved clonotypes. For all TCRbeta clonotypes obtained by the gDNA method from a handful of donors, generation probabilities were computed with OLGA. The immuneACCESS repertoire file appears here via TCRdb, limited to in-frame rearrangements. These files lack a portion of the clones; in checked studies, under half of the deficit traces to unresolved V genes, and the cause of the others is not known. D and trimming were read from the DNA, whereas the V and J calls and clone size are those reported in that table. This sample comprises over a million clones, around 75% of them detected only once. Approximately 1.5% of the sample belongs to the ten largest clones.

The data stem from a study of shared clonotypes between healthy human individuals (dated by TCRdb to about 2020). Context from the whole study: The cohort comprised a couple of women and a few men aged 18 to 49 years. Different laboratories and diverse techniques were used to prepare libraries and sequence TCR repertoires, to increase sequencing depth and limit assay-specific biases. Leukapheresis yielded between about 0.94 and 9.5 billion PBMCs per donor. For each donor, CD4 naive and CD4 memory were each given three plates, CD8 naive was given two plates, and CD8 memory was given one plate. To estimate repertoire size and how much clonotypes are shared between individuals, the study performed deep sequencing of blood TCR repertoires from about five healthy adults. The paper as a whole reports these results and caveats: Incomplete sequencing was indicated by rarefaction of sorted-subset datasets, despite the large sequencing depth. Sampling was restricted to blood, and TCR repertoires in tissues likely differ from the TCR repertoires found in blood. Clonotypes shared by all four sorted-subset donors showed higher generation probabilities than non-shared clonotypes. Because the study included only a small number of donors, the genetic and exposure-history diversity represented was limited. Naive subsets generally had larger estimated clonotype richness than memory subsets did. When a few donors were compared, the shared fraction of clonotypes was around 5.1% for naive CD4, around 4% for naive CD8, about 2.5% for memory CD4, and less than 0.45% for memory CD8. Pairwise subsampling indicated that sequencing depth was expected to affect the degree of clonotype sharing among donors.

The CDR3 covers 13 residues, taking in both the cysteine and the phenylalanine. The CDR3 DNA has 39 bases and is translated from base 1. V loses 7 bases of germline sequence and J loses 9 bases, and the interval between the two ends is 20 bases. For CDR1 and CDR2, the germline V gene lists SGHDT and YYEEEE. The receptor comes from a man between 18 and 35 years old in good health. The rearrangement combines TRBV5-6 with TRBJ2-7; the D gene identity is not certain. Source material: memory CD4+ T cells sorted from blood. According to the study, the label for this sample's cell subset or site signals: CD45RA-negative fraction. DNA sequence: TGTGCCAGCCAACCCCTCCCGTCCCCCGTGCAGTACTTC. Its coded protein is CASQPLPSPVQYF.